These 23 T cell receptor beta chains came from one sample sequenced in a study of spatial heterogeneity in lung cancer. TCRdb recomputed calls from the 5' RACE reads with MiXCR, one row per CDR3 protein. The repertoire consists of about 92,000 distinct CDR3 sequences, with approximately 12% occurring once and the leading ten covering roughly two fifths. Time point given: sample taken at primary tumor resection. Material: PBMCs, obtained at surgery. These receptors were collected from a male donor with early-stage non-small cell lung cancer.

This clonotype has at least ten counts. The chain couples TRBV20-1 to TRBJ1-1; D not certain. The CDR3 is 12 amino acids. Germline assignment: CDR1 DFQATT and CDR2 SNEGSKA (reference sequence). Trimming took 2 bases from V and 4 from J, leaving 8 bases between them. CDR3 amino acids: CSARNEFTEAFF. In DNA, the CDR3 is TGCAGTGCTAGAAATGAGTTCACTGAAGCTTTCTTT.

CDR3 nucleotide sequence: TGTGCCAGCGGGCAAATGGGGGGCACTGAAGCTTTCTTT. Its translation is CASGQMGGTEAFF. The chain links TRBV11-2 to TRBJ1-1, with D perhaps TRBD1 (5 bases). Germline CDR1 and CDR2: SGHAT and FQNNGV. Trimming shortened V by 8 bases and J by 4 bases, and 14 bases separated the two germline ends. This CDR3 is built from 13 residues.

This clonotype occurred many times. The J gene is TRBJ2-7, the V gene TRBV4-1; 7 nucleotides agree with TRBD1. The CDR3 totals 17 residues. Trimming at V came to 0 bases and at J to 5 bases, leaving 13 bases not matched to a gene. CDR1 and CDR2 from the germline V gene are MGHRA and YSYEKL. CDR3 DNA sequence: TGCGCCAGCAGCCAAGATCCGAACAGGGGTCGGTTCGACGAGCAGTACTTC. Its translation is CASSQDPNRGRFDEQYF.

This clonotype was seen at least ten times. J is TRBJ2-7 and V is TRBV5-1; D is perhaps TRBD2 (6 bases). V shed 1 base and J shed 0 bases, with 14 bases lying between them. Germline assignment: CDR1 SGHRS and CDR2 YFSETQ. This CDR3 spans 16 amino acids. The CDR3 region is CASSLSTGRSSYEQYF. Written as DNA, the CDR3 is TGCGCCAGCAGCTTGTCAACGGGGAGGAGCTCCTACGAGCAGTACTTC. Full variable domain (outside the CDR3, taken from reference TRBV5-1 and TRBJ2-7): KAGVTQTPRYLIKTRGQQVTLSCSPISGHRSVSWYQQTPGQGLQFLFEYFSETQRNKGNFPGRFSGRQFSNSRSEMNVSTLELGDSALYLCASSLSTGRSSYEQYFGPGTRLTVT.

CDR3 DNA: TGCAGTGCTAGGGGACGGTACGACACAGATACGCAGTATTTT. It specifies CSARGRYDTDTQYF. V usage is TRBV20-1 and J usage is TRBJ2-3; tentatively, D is TRBD1 or TRBD2 (5 bases each). Germline V gene sequence: CDR1 DFQATT, CDR2 SNEGSKA (reference sequence). This CDR3 spans 14 amino acids. Trimming stripped 3 bases from V and 2 bases from J, with 12 bases between.

Regarding this clonotype: This sequence may be a read error, since a much larger clone differs from it by one base. The chain combines TRBV24-1 with TRBJ2-7; 10 bases align to TRBD1. Germline lookup yields CDR1 KGHDR and CDR2 SFDVKD. V was pared by 4 bases and J by 5 bases, with 7 bases of the junction left unmatched. This CDR3 has 15 residues. The CDR3 region has the DNA TGTGCCACCAGTGACCCGGGACAGGGGTCCCACGAGCAGTACTTC. Protein sequence: CATSDPGQGSHEQYF.

J is TRBJ1-5 and V is TRBV7-2; no clear D gene. The ends were cut back, 4 bases at V and 2 bases at J, with 12 bases in the middle. The CDR3 consists of 15 residues. Germline V CDR1 and CDR2: SGHTA, FQGNSA. CDR3 amino acids: CASSYWPQGNQPQHF. The CDR3, as DNA: TGTGCCAGCAGCTACTGGCCCCAAGGCAATCAGCCCCAGCATTTT.

DNA for the CDR3: TGTGCCAGCAGCCCGCTGACAGGGGGCGCCGGGCCCCAGCATTTT. Residues: CASSPLTGGAGPQHF. The chain links TRBV7-9 to TRBJ1-5; 10 bases agree with TRBD1. CDR3 size: 15 residues. In germline, CDR1 is SEHNR, CDR2 FQNEAQ (reference sequence). V lost 5 bases and J lost 9; bases outside the gene matches: 10. Variable domain in full (rest from reference TRBV7-9 and TRBJ1-5): DTGVSQNPRHKITKRGQNVTFRCDPISEHNRLYWYRQTLGQGPEFLTYFQNEAQLEKSRLLSDRFSAERPKGSFSTLEIQRTEQGDSAMYLCASSPLTGGAGPQHFGDGTRLSIL.

The J gene is TRBJ2-5, the V gene TRBV23-1; 10 positions match TRBD1. TRBV23-1 falls under the ORF class, with uncertain function. With 1 base clipped from V and 5 bases from J, the junction kept 10 bases outside the gene matches. This CDR3 spans 17 amino acids. The CDR3 protein is CASSQYTQTGGLETQYF. CDR3 nucleotide sequence: TGCGCCAGCAGTCAATACACCCAGACAGGGGGCTTGGAGACCCAGTACTTC.

There are many counts of this clonotype. The chain joins TRBV4-2 to TRBJ1-2; D gene ambiguous. Germline V CDR1 and CDR2: LGHNA, YNFKEQ. This CDR3 contains 15 residues. Trimming took 0 bases from V and 1 from J, leaving 9 bases between them. The CDR3 region has the DNA TGTGCCAGCAGCCAAGACGGCCAGAGTAACTATGGCTACACCTTC. Translation: CASSQDGQSNYGYTF.

This clonotype was recorded a few times. The CDR3 sequence is CSARGLTAGMNTEAFF. As DNA, the CDR3 is TGCAGTGCTAGAGGATTGACAGCGGGTATGAACACTGAAGCTTTCTTT. The chain is built from TRBV20-1 and TRBJ1-1, with D possibly being TRBD1 (5 bases). Germline CDR1 is DFQATT and CDR2 is SNEGSKA (reference sequence). V was shortened by 1 base and J by 0 bases, with 15 bases between the two germline ends. There are 16 residues in the CDR3.

This clonotype was counted a few times. This chain connects TRBV5-1 to TRBJ2-2; 11 bases fit TRBD2. Germline CDR1 reads SGHRS; CDR2 reads YFSETQ. CDR3 size: 18 residues. With 4 bases clipped from V and 1 base from J, the junction kept 9 bases outside the gene matches. This CDR3 is CASSLRLTSGRNTGELFF. The DNA of the CDR3 is TGCGCCAGCAGCCTCCGGCTTACTAGCGGGAGGAACACCGGGGAGCTGTTTTTT.

The J gene is TRBJ1-1, the V gene TRBV5-1, with 9 positions matching TRBD1. Trimming at V came to 2 bases and at J to 5 bases, leaving 4 bases not matched to a gene. Germline V gene lookup returns CDR1 SGHRS and CDR2 YFSETQ. This CDR3 is built from 14 residues. The CDR3 spells CASSFTGGRTEAFF. The CDR3 DNA sequence: TGCGCCAGCAGCTTTACAGGGGGCCGAACTGAAGCTTTCTTT.

This clonotype was seen more than once but under ten times. The chain combines TRBV20-1 with TRBJ1-1, with D possibly TRBD1 on 5 matching bases. Trimming removed 1 base from V and 0 bases from J, with 9 bases in between. From germline, CDR1 is DFQATT and CDR2 SNEGSKA (reference sequence). The CDR3 length is 14 residues. The CDR3 DNA sequence: TGCAGTGCTAGAGTCCCAGGGTTGAACACTGAAGCTTTCTTT. Protein sequence: CSARVPGLNTEAFF.

The V and J genes are TRBV20-1 and TRBJ2-1; 12 positions agree with TRBD2. This CDR3 has 18 amino acids. V was pared by 2 bases and J by 6 bases, with 14 bases of the junction left unmatched. Per the germline V gene, CDR1 is DFQATT and CDR2 is SNEGSKA (reference sequence). Here the CDR3 reads CSARTLAGGLGHVNEQFF. For the CDR3, the DNA is TGCAGTGCTAGAACACTAGCGGGAGGTCTCGGACACGTCAATGAGCAGTTCTTC.

There are a few counts of this clonotype. This chain joins TRBV6-6 and TRBJ2-3; TRBD2 agrees at 11 bases. The junction had 3 bases not matched to a gene; V was cut back by 6 bases and J by 4 bases. Looked up from germline, CDR1 is MNHNY and CDR2 is SVGAGI (reference sequence). This CDR3 is built from 14 residues. This CDR3 is CASRSSGGPDTQYF. The CDR3 region has the DNA TGTGCCAGCAGGTCTAGCGGGGGGCCAGATACGCAGTATTTT.

The sample holds a few counts of this clonotype. The chain has TRBV6-5 and TRBJ2-3, with TRBD1 matching over 8 bases. This CDR3 has 16 residues. Germline V gene lookup returns CDR1 MNHEY and CDR2 SVGAGI. With 5 bases clipped from V and 5 bases from J, the junction kept 12 bases outside the gene matches. The CDR3 is CASSRRTGTLVDTQYF. The CDR3 DNA follows: TGTGCCAGCAGTCGACGGACAGGGACCCTAGTAGATACGCAGTATTTT.

The chain recombines TRBV7-2 with TRBJ2-5; possibly TRBD2 for D (7 bases). V lost 3 bases and J lost 5, with 10 bases in between. Germline V gives CDR1 SGHTA, CDR2 FQGNSA. The CDR3 runs to 13 residues. CDR3 amino acids: CASSLRGLETQYF. CDR3 coding DNA: TGTGCCAGCAGCTTGCGGGGGCTGGAGACCCAGTACTTC.

This clonotype was seen ten or more times. This chain uses TRBV12-3 or TRBV12-4 with TRBJ1-1; D is perhaps TRBD1 (6 bases). Deletions cut 6 bases from V and 6 bases from J, with 11 bases between. The length of the CDR3 is 12 residues. CDR3 sequence reads: CASSPDSSEAFF. The CDR3 region has the DNA TGTGCCAGCAGCCCGGACAGTTCTGAAGCTTTCTTT.

This clonotype was seen repeatedly, ten times or more. Its ends do not fully match the called genes, so a read error is possible. V and J are TRBV5-1 and TRBJ2-7, with 8 bases identical to TRBD1. Germline V CDR1 and CDR2: SGHRS, YFSETQ. The CDR3 is 13 residues long. CDR3 residues: CASSLEIQGASHF. The CDR3 DNA reads as TGCGCCAGCAGCTTGGAAATCCAGGGGGCCTCCCATTTC.

The chain carries TRBV7-3 and TRBJ1-1; 7 bases agree with TRBD1. The trim removed 5 bases at V and 2 bases at J, leaving 5 bases unmatched. This CDR3 region has 14 residues. Germline lookup yields CDR1 SGHTA and CDR2 FQGTGA. CDR3 residues: CASSATGHNTEAFF. The CDR3 DNA reads as TGTGCCAGCAGCGCGACAGGGCACAACACTGAAGCTTTCTTT.

This clonotype was counted a few times. CDR3 protein: CATAGILETQYF. CDR3 nucleotides: TGTGCTACAGCGGGGATACTAGAGACCCAGTACTTC. The J gene is TRBJ2-5, the V gene TRBV28; the match to TRBD2 covers 7 bases. This CDR3 has 12 residues. Germline CDR1 reads MDHEN; CDR2 reads SYDVKM.

V and J are TRBV20-1 and TRBJ2-7, with D perhaps TRBD1 or TRBD2 (5 bases each). The germline V and J ends were trimmed by 3 bases and 6 bases, with 24 bases remaining between them. The CDR3 is 16 residues long. Germline V gene sequence: CDR1 DFQATT, CDR2 SNEGSKA (reference sequence). In nucleotides, the CDR3 is TGCAGTGCTAGTCGGGCAGGTTGGGGCAGTGGGGGCGAGCAGTACTTC. Translated, it gives CSASRAGWGSGGEQYF.